The next 20 T cell receptor beta chains were all read from a single sample in a study of T cell clonality in common variable immunodeficiency. Sequenced by immunoSEQ multiplex PCR; TCRdb stores in-frame clones only, minus some. Singletons are absent from the sample, which has tens of thousands of clones. Sequencing input: peripheral blood mononuclear cells. The receptors derive from a person aged 18 to 70 in good health.

In its sample, this clone was seen many times. The read comes to an end 3 residues before the CDR3 does, leaving the germline J gene to fill in the end. The chain recombines TRBV5-6 with TRBJ2-3, with a tentative D call TRBD1 (6 bases). This CDR3 spans 15 amino acids. V lost 1 base and J lost 6, with 15 bases in between. CDR1 SGHDT and CDR2 YYEEEE come from the germline V gene. Incomplete CDR3 DNA: TGTGCCAGCAGCTTGCCTTCAGGGGAGAGGGATACG. This gives the protein CASSLPSGERDT. The CDR3, in full, reads CASSLPSGERDTQYF.

This clone was seen repeatedly, ten times or more. The read ends 3 residues shy of where the CDR3 ends; the end is completed using the germline J gene. The rearrangement links TRBV2 to TRBJ1-4; no definite D call. This CDR3 is 14 amino acids long. CDR1 is SNHLY, CDR2 FYNNEI, per germline. V was pared by 4 bases and J by 7 bases, with 13 bases between. CDR3 DNA (partial): TGTGCCAGCAGTGGCCAGGCGTTGGGTGAAAAA. This encodes CASSGQALGEK. The full-length CDR3 reads as CASSGQALGEKLFF.

This clone showed up just a few times. The read halts 3 residues ahead of the CDR3 end, with the missing end drawn from the germline J gene. This chain uses TRBV5-5 with TRBJ2-7; 14 nucleotides match TRBD2. The V gene end was trimmed by 2 bases and the J gene end by 5 bases; junction bases not matched to a gene: 3. Germline V CDR1 and CDR2: SGHKS, YYEKEE (reference sequence). This CDR3 has 15 residues. CDR3 sequence reads: CASSFGTSGSNEQYF. CDR3 bases read: TGTGCCAGCAGCTTCGGGACTAGCGGGAGTAACGAG.

Sample share makes this clone medium-sized. The DNA ends 3 residues before the CDR3 does, and the rest of the CDR3 is filled in from the germline J gene. V usage is TRBV6-1 and J usage is TRBJ2-3; D unresolved. The CDR3 loop spans 13 amino acids. Germline CDR1 is MNHNS and CDR2 is SASEGT. V lost 2 bases and J lost 3, with 6 bases in between. The CDR3 DNA, read in part, is TGTGCCAGCAGTGAATCTTTTACAGATACG. Encoded protein: CASSESFTDT. The whole CDR3 sequence reads CASSESFTDTQYF.

This clone was observed many times. Partial CDR3 DNA: TGTGCCAGCAGCGGTTCAGGCTGGAACACCGGGGAG. As protein: CASSGSGWNTGE. The full CDR3 reads CASSGSGWNTGELFF. This chain links TRBV5-4 with TRBJ2-2; D call uncertain. The read falls 3 residues short of the CDR3 end, and the missing part is taken from the germline J gene. Trimming pared 4 bases from V and 1 base from J, leaving 11 bases between. The CDR3 covers 15 residues. The V gene's germline CDR1 is SGHNT and CDR2 YYREEE (reference sequence).

With regard to this clone: The read comes to an end 3 residues before the CDR3 does, leaving the germline J gene to fill in the end. The chain links TRBV7-3 to TRBJ1-2; D remains unclear. Germline V lookup: CDR1 SGHTA, CDR2 FQGTGA. This CDR3 spans 12 amino acids. The CDR3 DNA, read in part, is TGTGCCAGCAGCTCCTTCTCAGATGAC. This gives the protein CASSSFSDD. The whole CDR3 sequence is CASSSFSDDYTF.

This clone was seen ten or more times. Read coverage stops 3 residues before the CDR3 terminus; the germline J gene supplies the remainder. V gene TRBV20-1 combines with J gene TRBJ2-1; 11 nucleotides line up with TRBD2. The trim removed 3 bases at V and 3 bases at J, leaving 4 bases unmatched. The germline gives CDR1 DFQATT, CDR2 SNEGSKA (reference sequence). CDR3 length: 15 residues. CDR3 in amino acids: CSASSSGRNYNEQFF. Incomplete CDR3 DNA: TGCAGTGCTAGTTCTAGCGGGAGGAACTACAATGAG.

This clone was picked up many times. The read falls 3 residues short of the CDR3 end, and the missing part is taken from the germline J gene. This chain connects TRBV20-1 to TRBJ2-7; D gene unclear. Germline V gene data show CDR1 as DFQATT and CDR2 as SNEGSKA (reference sequence). V was pared by 1 base and J by 0 bases, with 13 bases between. CDR3 length: 15 residues. This CDR3 reads CSARGQVKSSYEQYF. CDR3 DNA (partial): TGCAGTGCTAGAGGGCAGGTTAAAAGCTCCTACGAG.

In this sample, this clone turned up many times. The read falls 3 residues short of the CDR3 end, and the missing part is taken from the germline J gene. The V call is TRBV18, the J call TRBJ2-5; 7 bases line up with TRBD2. Germline values: CDR1 KGHSH, CDR2 LQKENI. The CDR3 runs to 16 residues. V was clipped by 0 bases and J by 5 bases; unmatched bases: 9. The CDR3 sequence is CASSPPKRGILETQYF. CDR3 bases read: TGTGCCAGCTCACCACCTAAGCGGGGTATCCTCGAGACC.

This clone came up many times. The CDR3 loop is CASSDWGRGAQETQYF. The CDR3 DNA, read in part, is TGTGCCAGCAGTGATTGGGGGCGGGGGGCACAAGAGACC. The chain combines TRBV2 with TRBJ2-5, with 8 positions matching TRBD2. The read finishes 3 residues shy of the CDR3 end, and the germline J gene is used to complete it. The CDR3 is 16 residues long. CDR1 is SNHLY and CDR2 is FYNNEI in the germline V gene. J lost 2 bases, V lost 3 bases, and 8 bases had no gene match.

This clone was observed many times. Read sequence stops 3 residues before the CDR3 end, and the germline J gene provides the missing end. The rearrangement uses TRBV2 and TRBJ1-5; D possibly corresponds to TRBD1 (5 bases). In germline, CDR1 is SNHLY, CDR2 FYNNEI. The V end was cut by 10 bases, the J end by 6 bases, with 16 bases between. There are 13 residues in the CDR3. CDR3 DNA, as far as it was read: TGTGCCACGAGGCAGGGAGGCGCTCAGCCC. It codes for CATRQGGAQP. The whole CDR3 is CATRQGGAQPQHF. The whole variable domain, remainder taken from reference TRBV2 and TRBJ1-5, is EPEVTQTPSHQVTQMGQEVILRCVPISNHLYFYWYRQILGQKVEFLVSFYNNEISEKSEIFDDQFSVERPDGSNFTLKIRSTKLEDSAMYFCATRQGGAQPQHFGDGTRLSIL.

A word on this clone: The sequenced fragment ends 3 residues before the CDR3 boundary, so the rest is inferred from the germline J gene. The chain has TRBV6-4 and TRBJ2-2; weak D call: TRBD1 (6 bases). The germline V gene encodes CDR1 MRHNA and CDR2 SNTAGT. The CDR3 has 14 residues. CDR3 bases read: TGTGCCAGCAGTGAGGGGGCTGGGGCCAACGTG. This codes for CASSEGAGANV. The CDR3 in full is CASSEGAGANVLFF.

This clone occurred many times. The read ends 3 residues before the CDR3 terminus; that terminus is restored from the germline J gene. The rearrangement uses TRBV6-4 and TRBJ2-1; no clear D gene. V lost 5 bases and J 1 base, leaving 12 bases between the germline ends. The germline V gene encodes CDR1 MRHNA and CDR2 SNTAGT. The CDR3 has 15 residues. CDR3 DNA, as far as it was read: TGTGCCAGCAGTAGCGACGGAAGGTCCTACAATGAG. This gives the protein CASSSDGRSYNE. The entire CDR3 sequence reads CASSSDGRSYNEQFF.

Many counts were recorded for this clone. The read terminates 3 residues before the CDR3 end, so the remaining end is supplied by the germline J gene. The chain carries TRBV2 and TRBJ1-2; TRBD1 is a possible D gene (6 bases). This CDR3 has 14 amino acids. Trimming removed 6 bases at V and 6 bases at J, with 17 bases between. The germline gives CDR1 SNHLY, CDR2 FYNNEI. The CDR3 here is CASSPRNTGNGYTF. The sequenced part of the CDR3 DNA is TGTGCCAGCAGCCCCAGAAACACAGGGAATGGC.

This clone was detected many times. The CDR3 end is not reached by the read, which stops 3 residues before it; the germline J gene fills it in. The chain employs TRBV14 and TRBJ1-2, with D unclear. The V gene lost 0 bases and the J gene lost 4 bases, with 3 bases spanning the gap. The CDR3 is made up of 12 amino acids. Germline CDR1 reads SGHDN; CDR2 reads FVKESK. This chain's CDR3 is CASSQEGYGYTF. The DNA read from the CDR3 is TGTGCCAGCAGCCAAGAAGGCTATGGC.

This clone was seen many times. The DNA ends 3 residues before the CDR3 does, and the rest of the CDR3 is filled in from the germline J gene. V is TRBV5-1 and J is TRBJ2-3; 7 bases fit TRBD2. The CDR3 totals 14 residues. The junction had 7 bases not matched to a gene; V was cut back by 4 bases and J by 5 bases. Per germline, CDR1 SGHRS and CDR2 YFSETQ. CDR3 region: CASSPGGTIDTQYF. The part of the CDR3 DNA that was read is TGCGCCAGCAGCCCTGGAGGGACTATAGATACG.

This clone appeared many times. The read stops 3 residues short of the end of the CDR3; the missing end is completed from the germline J gene. The chain is built from TRBV5-5 and TRBJ1-3, with a tentative D call TRBD1 (5 bases). This CDR3 contains 14 residues. The germline CDR1 and CDR2 sequences are SGHKS and YYEKEE (reference sequence). V was shortened by 0 bases and J by 5 bases, with 9 bases between the two germline ends. CDR3 in amino acids: CASSLAQGRNTIYF. CDR3 DNA (partial): TGTGCCAGCAGCTTGGCCCAGGGTAGAAACACC.

This clone was detected many times. The read ends 3 residues before the CDR3 terminus; that terminus is restored from the germline J gene. The rearrangement joins TRBV30 to TRBJ2-2; the match to TRBD1 covers 7 bases. CDR1 is GTSNPN, CDR2 SVGIG, per germline (reference sequence). The CDR3 sequence is 13 residues long. CDR3 sequence: CAWSQGVDEKLFF. Incomplete CDR3 DNA: TGTGCCTGGAGTCAGGGGGTGGATGAAAAG.

This clone was recorded at least ten times. The CDR3 end lies 3 residues beyond the end of the read and is filled in from the germline J gene. The gene calls are TRBV10-3 and TRBJ2-1; 9 positions agree with TRBD1. V shed 11 bases and J 4 bases; nucleotides not matched to a gene: 9. The CDR3 loop spans 14 amino acids. Germline loops: CDR1 ENHRY, CDR2 SYGVKD. Partial CDR3 DNA: TGTGCCCACGGTGGGGGGACAGGGTACAATGAG. Translated: CAHGGGTGYNE. The whole CDR3 reads CAHGGGTGYNEQFF.

This clone occurred many times. The CDR3 is CASSLGQNTQYF. CDR3 bases read: TGTGCCAGCAGCTTGGGCCAGAACACG. This chain joins TRBV5-6 and TRBJ2-3; D gene unclear. The read ends 3 residues early relative to the CDR3; the germline J gene fills the gap. The CDR3 spans 12 residues. CDR1 is SGHDT and CDR2 is YYEEEE in the germline V gene.